This T cell receptor beta chain comes out of a study of CD8 T cells in ankylosing spondylitis. General study findings and limits: A TCR beta motif of eight highly homologous variants appeared characteristic of ankylosing spondylitis blood. Reportedly, significant enrichment of disease-linked clones occurred in matched ankylosing spondylitis synovial fluid.

Making the TCR beta libraries involved quantitative 5'-RACE with molecular barcodes. TCRdb re-analysed the 5' RACE reads in MiXCR, keeping a single row per CDR3 protein. There are tens of thousands of distinct CDR3 sequences in the sample; approximately 5.3% occur only once, and over 2% lies in the top ten. This clonotype came up many times. Its cognate antigen is unknown. This CDR3 is built from 14 residues. CDR1 and CDR2 (germline): SGHNT, YYREEE (reference sequence). J gave up 4 bases and V 2 bases, and 4 bases lay outside the gene matches. The sample taken for sequencing was blood, either unsorted or a sorted T cell fraction (not recorded which). This sequence joins TRBV5-4 and TRBJ2-3; 7 bases fit TRBD2. This sequence originates from a male donor with ankylosing spondylitis or in good health (not recorded which). The DNA for the CDR3 is TGTGCCAGCAGCTTCGGCGGGGGTGCAGATACGCAGTATTTT. This codes for CASSFGGGADTQYF.